The sequence of this TCR beta chain was determined in a study of beta chain features in type 1 diabetes. The CDR3 runs 16 residues. Per the germline V gene, CDR1 is SGHNT and CDR2 is YENEEA. V trimming: 1 base; J trimming: 3 bases; junction bases outside the gene matches: 6. Every isolated RNA sample was fully reverse transcribed, so sequencing captured expressed TCRB transcripts. Measured with immunoSEQ multiplex PCR; TCRdb has only the in-frame clones, and not every one. The top ten hold less than 0.025% of the sample, which has nearly 700,000 clones, roughly an eighth seen once. In this sample, this clone turned up a few times. No antigen is known for it. Study conclusions and caveats: Patients with Type 1 diabetes showed moderately but significantly shorter TCRB CDR3s in all four CD4+ subsets.

The receptor was isolated from a man aged 18 to 29 with type 1 diabetes. The chain recombines TRBV11-3 with TRBJ2-3; 8 nucleotides match TRBD2. The material sequenced was naive CD4+ T cells from blood. The CDR3 region is CASSLAGGELTDTQYF. The DNA of the CDR3 is TGTGCCAGCAGCTTAGCCGGGGGGGAGTTAACAGATACGCAGTATTTT.